This T cell receptor beta chain was sequenced during a study of neoadjuvant nivolumab and ipilimumab in lung cancer. Regarding the study as a whole: TCR richness and clonality were higher in tumors than adjacent uninvolved lung. Only two of four nivolumab-treated tumors gained richness and clonality by surgery.

CDR1 and CDR2 from the germline V gene are SNHLY and FYNNEI. The CDR3 is 14 amino acids. About this clone itself: No antigen is known for it.

Measured with immunoSEQ multiplex PCR; TCRdb has only the in-frame clones, and not every one. This table holds approximately 20,000 clones, around 87% found once. The sequenced sample was peripheral blood, obtained before neoadjuvant nivolumab, alone or with ipilimumab. The chain employs TRBV2 and TRBJ2-7; D assignment may be TRBD1 or TRBD2 (5 bases each). The clonotype was recovered from an adult with non-small cell lung cancer. CDR3 bases: TGTGCGAGCGGAGACAGTCATGGGGCCTACGAGCAGTACTTC. Translating it yields CASGDSHGAYEQYF.